The rows below give T cell receptor beta chains drawn from one sample of a study of T-cell reconstitution after alpha-beta-depleted transplantation in children. MiXCR was run by TCRdb on the PCR reads, yielding one entry per CDR3 protein. The profile shows 440,000 or so distinct CDR3 sequences, about a tenth of them singletons. Specimen: PBMCs from the stem cell graft donor, collected from the stem cell graft. These receptors came from a human donor who donated a stem cell graft to a child with acute myeloid leukemia. Both conserved end residues are part of each CDR3. The D gene is left open where the match is weak. Expanded clones get a size class; other rows say once, few or many, or leave the size out.

d_call | j_call | clone_size | v_call | cdr3_nt | cdr3_aa
. | TRBJ2-7 | . | TRBV29-1 | TGCAGCGTTGACCCGACTGGGACGAGGTACGAGCAGTACTTC | CSVDPTGTRYEQYF
TRBD2 | TRBJ2-7 | . | TRBV15 | TGTGCCACCAGCAGAGCGGGGGGAGGCAACGAGCAGTACTTC | CATSRAGGGNEQYF
. | TRBJ2-7 | few | TRBV5-6 | TGTGCCAGCAGCCCGACGGACAGATACTACGAGCAGTACTTC | CASSPTDRYYEQYF
. | TRBJ2-7 | few | TRBV20-1 | TGCAGTGCTTGGGCCGTCAGTAGCTCCTACGAGCAGTACTTC | CSAWAVSSSYEQYF
. | TRBJ2-2 | . | TRBV5-1 | TGCGCCAGCAGCTTGTCCGTCAAGAACACCGGGGAGCTGTTTTTT | CASSLSVKNTGELFF
. | TRBJ2-3 | few | TRBV7-7 | TGTGCTAGCAGCTTAGCGATGGCAGATACGCAGTATTTT | CASSLAMADTQYF
. | TRBJ2-1 | . | TRBV20-1 | TGCAGTGCTAGAACAGGTCGTTATGTCAATGAGCAGTTCTTC | CSARTGRYVNEQFF
TRBD1 | TRBJ2-7 | . | TRBV7-2 | TGTGCCAGCAGCAATAGACAGGGGGTCTACGAGCAGTACTTC | CASSNRQGVYEQYF
. | TRBJ2-2 | . | TRBV4-2 | TGTGCCAGCAGCCAAGATGGGGGAGAGGTAGCCGGGGACCTGTTTTTT | CASSQDGGEVAGDLFF
. | TRBJ1-5 | . | TRBV20-1 | TGCAGTGCTAGAGGGGCCAATCAGCCCCAGCATTTT | CSARGANQPQHF
. | TRBJ2-5 | few | TRBV20-1 | TGCAGTGCTAGGCGGGATCCCCAAGAGACCCAGTACTTC | CSARRDPQETQYF